This is a list of T cell receptor beta chains from one sample in a study of cytomegalovirus exposure and HLA in healthy donors. Profiling relied on immunoSEQ multiplex PCR, and the TCRdb table lists in-frame clones only, not all of them. This repertoire shows some 110,000 clones, 74% found once; its top ten account for roughly 11%. Specimen: PBMCs. The receptors derive from a woman aged 45 to 65 in good health and CMV-seropositive. CDR3s include the opening cysteine and the closing phenylalanine or tryptophan. D genes are given only for firm matches. Size values are once, few and many counts, or a class for expanded clones, and some rows have none.

J: TRBJ1-3
size: many
V: TRBV4-2
D: -
DNA: TGTGCCAGCAGCCAAGAAGCAGGGCTAAACACCATATATTTT
CDR3: CASSQEAGLNTIYF

J: TRBJ2-1
size: -
V: TRBV5-1
D: TRBD1
DNA: TGCGCCAGCAGCTTGGGGGGACAGGGTTACAATGAGCAGTTCTTC
CDR3: CASSLGGQGYNEQFF

J: TRBJ1-2
size: -
V: TRBV6-5
D: -
DNA: TGTGCCAGCAGCTCCGCCAGGGTCTATGGCTACACCTTC
CDR3: CASSSARVYGYTF

J: TRBJ1-5
size: few
V: TRBV10-3
D: TRBD1
DNA: TGTGCCACACGGACAGGGGCGAGCAATCAGCCCCAGCATTTT
CDR3: CATRTGASNQPQHF

J: TRBJ2-1
size: -
V: TRBV5-1
D: TRBD2
DNA: TGCGCCAGCAGCTTGATCGGGGGGGGCTACAATGAGCAGTTCTTC
CDR3: CASSLIGGGYNEQFF

J: TRBJ1-4
size: -
V: TRBV18
D: TRBD1
DNA: TGTGCCAGCTCACCCAGACAGGGGTCTGGGAATGAAAAACTGTTTTTT
CDR3: CASSPRQGSGNEKLFF

J: TRBJ1-1
size: -
V: TRBV28
D: -
DNA: TGTGCCAGCAGTTGGACACCCGGTGAAGCTTTCTTT
CDR3: CASSWTPGEAFF

J: TRBJ2-5
size: -
V: TRBV5-1
D: -
DNA: TGCGCCAGCAGCTTGGACGGATCTCCCGGGCAAGAGACCCAGTACTTC
CDR3: CASSLDGSPGQETQYF

J: TRBJ2-6
size: few
V: TRBV4-1
D: -
DNA: TGCGCCAGCAGCCAAGATATAGGGGAACTCTCTGGGGCCAACGTCCTGACTTTC
CDR3: CASSQDIGELSGANVLTF

J: TRBJ2-7
size: once
V: TRBV5-4
D: TRBD1
DNA: TGTGCCAGCAGCAGCACAGGGGTCTACGAGCAGTACTTC
CDR3: CASSSTGVYEQYF

J: TRBJ2-6
size: few
V: TRBV19
D: -
DNA: TGTGCCAGTAGTATTTTCGCTGCGGTTACTGGGGCCAACGTCCTGACTTTC
CDR3: CASSIFAAVTGANVLTF

J: TRBJ2-3
size: few
V: TRBV15
D: TRBD2
DNA: TGTGCCACCAGGTCGGACCTAGCGGCTAGCACAGATACGCAGTATTTT
CDR3: CATRSDLAASTDTQYF

J: TRBJ1-1
size: few
V: TRBV5-4
D: -
DNA: TGTGCCAGCAGCCGTGAGAGGGCTGAAGCTTTCTTT
CDR3: CASSRERAEAFF

J: TRBJ2-6
size: -
V: TRBV18
D: -
DNA: TGTGCCAGCGCCCCTCGAGGGCTTGAGGACCTGACTTTC
CDR3: CASAPRGLEDLTF

J: TRBJ2-3
size: -
V: TRBV5-1
D: TRBD1
DNA: TGCGCCAGCAGCAACCGGGACAGGGAGGTGACAGATACGCAGTATTTT
CDR3: CASSNRDREVTDTQYF

J: TRBJ2-1
size: -
V: TRBV5-1
D: TRBD2
DNA: TGCGCCAGCAGCGAGCTAGCGGGAGTTAATGAGCAGTTCTTC
CDR3: CASSELAGVNEQFF

J: TRBJ2-7
size: few
V: TRBV7-2
D: TRBD2
DNA: TGTGCCAGCAGCTTAGCCCCTATCTCTAGCGGGGGTTCATCCTACGAGCAGTACTTC
CDR3: CASSLAPISSGGSSYEQYF

J: TRBJ1-2
size: -
V: TRBV7-9
D: -
DNA: TGTGCCAGCAGCTTAGTACAGGGTGGTTACGGCTACACCTTC
CDR3: CASSLVQGGYGYTF

J: TRBJ1-4
size: -
V: TRBV10-3
D: -
DNA: TGTGCCATCAGTGAGGCCTACAGGGAGCCGCTGTTTTTT
CDR3: CAISEAYREPLFF

J: TRBJ2-2
size: -
V: TRBV5-1
D: -
DNA: TGCGCCAGCAGCTTGTCCGGGAGCGTCGACACCGGGGAGCTGTTTTTT
CDR3: CASSLSGSVDTGELFF

J: TRBJ1-3
size: -
V: TRBV7-2
D: -
DNA: TGTGCCAGCAGCTTACCCTCGGGTACAGGGTTCGGAAACACCATATATTTT
CDR3: CASSLPSGTGFGNTIYF

J: TRBJ1-1
size: -
V: TRBV7-2
D: -
DNA: TGTGCCAGCAGCTTAGTTTGGGGGGATATCAACGGAGCTTTCTTT
CDR3: CASSLVWGDINGAFF

J: TRBJ2-1
size: few
V: TRBV29-1
D: TRBD2
DNA: TGCAGCGTTGAAGGGGGGGGGTCGGCTGAGCAGTTCTTC
CDR3: CSVEGGGSAEQFF

J: TRBJ1-5
size: -
V: TRBV28
D: TRBD1
DNA: TGTGCCAGCAGCCAGGACAGGGGGCTTCAGCCCCAGCATTTT
CDR3: CASSQDRGLQPQHF

J: TRBJ1-1
size: few
V: TRBV5-5
D: -
DNA: TGTGCCAGCAGCTTCCGGGACCAAGGGGGTAACACTGAAGCTTTCTTT
CDR3: CASSFRDQGGNTEAFF

J: TRBJ1-5
size: -
V: TRBV19
D: TRBD1
DNA: TGTGCCAGCGCCCAGGGACAGGGGATGATTCAGCCCCAGCATTTT
CDR3: CASAQGQGMIQPQHF

J: TRBJ1-2
size: -
V: TRBV5-1
D: -
DNA: TGCGCCAGCCAAGCTGAGGATTATGGCTACACCTTC
CDR3: CASQAEDYGYTF

J: TRBJ1-4
size: -
V: TRBV10-2
D: -
DNA: TGCGCCAGCAGTGAGACTGGGCAGGATGGTAATGAAAAACTGTTTTTT
CDR3: CASSETGQDGNEKLFF

J: TRBJ2-1
size: -
V: TRBV5-8
D: TRBD1
DNA: TGTGCCAGCAGCCGGGGACAGGGTATAGGTGAGCAGTTCTTC
CDR3: CASSRGQGIGEQFF

J: TRBJ1-5
size: few
V: TRBV6-6
D: TRBD1
DNA: TGTGCCAGCACCGACTCAGGGACAGGCAATCAGCCCCAGCATTTT
CDR3: CASTDSGTGNQPQHF

J: TRBJ2-3
size: -
V: TRBV4-3
D: TRBD2
DNA: TGCGCCAGCAGCCAAGCGTATAGCGGGGGATACACAGATACGCAGTATTTT
CDR3: CASSQAYSGGYTDTQYF

J: TRBJ2-7
size: -
V: TRBV27
D: TRBD1
DNA: TGTGCCAGCACGGCCAGTCCCTCAGGGGGTTTCGAGCAGTACTTC
CDR3: CASTASPSGGFEQYF

J: TRBJ1-2
size: -
V: TRBV2
D: -
DNA: TGTGCCAGCAGCCAAGCCGGGGGGGATGGCTACACCTTC
CDR3: CASSQAGGDGYTF

J: TRBJ1-2
size: -
V: TRBV19
D: TRBD1
DNA: TGTGCCAGTAGTATCCTACAGGGGCTTGGCTATGGCTACACCTTC
CDR3: CASSILQGLGYGYTF

J: TRBJ2-3
size: -
V: TRBV2
D: TRBD1
DNA: TGTGCCAGCAGCGAAGCAGGGGGATCTCCTGGTACGCAGTATTTT
CDR3: CASSEAGGSPGTQYF

J: TRBJ1-4
size: -
V: TRBV28
D: -
DNA: TGTGCCAGCAGTTTAGGACAGAATGAAAAACTGTTTTTT
CDR3: CASSLGQNEKLFF

J: TRBJ1-5
size: -
V: TRBV6-6
D: -
DNA: TGTGCCAGCAGTTACGACGACAACCCCAGGGATCAGCCCCAGCATTTT
CDR3: CASSYDDNPRDQPQHF

J: TRBJ2-3
size: -
V: TRBV5-1
D: -
DNA: TGCGCCAGCAGCGGGGAGGTCACAGATACGCAGTATTTT
CDR3: CASSGEVTDTQYF

J: TRBJ1-2
size: -
V: TRBV19
D: -
DNA: TGTGCCAGTACCCCCGGGGGAATTAACTATGGCTACACCTTC
CDR3: CASTPGGINYGYTF

J: TRBJ1-5
size: -
V: TRBV6-1
D: TRBD1
DNA: TGTGCCACCCGTCTACAGGGGGTGAATCAGCCCCAGCATTTT
CDR3: CATRLQGVNQPQHF

J: TRBJ2-5
size: -
V: TRBV5-8
D: -
DNA: TGTGCCAGCAGCTTGGGAGACCAAGAGACCCAGTACTTC
CDR3: CASSLGDQETQYF

J: TRBJ1-3
size: -
V: TRBV10-3
D: -
DNA: TGTGCCATCATCCCGACAGGAGGAAACACCATATATTTT
CDR3: CAIIPTGGNTIYF